The rows below give T cell receptor beta chains drawn from one sample of a study of HIV-infected patients and healthy controls. TCRdb independently ran MiXCR on the 5' RACE reads; one entry per CDR3 protein. This table holds approximately 18,000 distinct CDR3 sequences, approximately 9.6% found once. The sequenced material came from blood. The receptors shown here come from an adult in good health. The CDR3 runs from the conserved cysteine through the conserved F or W. D genes are given only for firm matches. Clone size is not always given. Where it is, it says once, few, many or a class for expanded clones.

J gene: TRBJ1-1
clone size: many
V gene: TRBV6-2/TRBV6-3
D gene: NA
CDR3 protein: CASSYSFRNTEAFF
CDR3 DNA: TGTGCCAGCAGTTACTCGTTCAGGAACACTGAAGCTTTCTTT

J gene: TRBJ2-3
clone size: many
V gene: TRBV6-1
D gene: TRBD1
CDR3 protein: CASSELGTGDRDTQYF
CDR3 DNA: TGTGCCAGCAGTGAATTGGGGACAGGGGATAGAGATACGCAGTATTTT

J gene: TRBJ1-2
clone size: few
V gene: TRBV2
D gene: NA
CDR3 protein: CASSQTTHMSRTGYTF
CDR3 DNA: TGTGCCAGCAGCCAAACTACCCACATGAGCCGCACTGGCTACACCTTC

J gene: TRBJ1-1
clone size: NA
V gene: TRBV14
D gene: NA
CDR3 protein: CASSQVVSGAFTEAFF
CDR3 DNA: TGTGCCAGCAGCCAAGTCGTTTCAGGGGCCTTCACTGAAGCTTTCTTT

J gene: TRBJ2-3
clone size: many
V gene: TRBV29-1
D gene: NA
CDR3 protein: CSAGTDTQYF
CDR3 DNA: TGCAGCGCGGGCACAGATACGCAGTATTTT

J gene: TRBJ1-5
clone size: many
V gene: TRBV28
D gene: NA
CDR3 protein: CASSLGWDPHF
CDR3 DNA: TGTGCCAGCAGTTTGGGATGGGACCCACATTTT

J gene: TRBJ2-1
clone size: many
V gene: TRBV19
D gene: TRBD2
CDR3 protein: CASSILAGNEQFF
CDR3 DNA: TGTGCCAGTAGTATCCTAGCGGGAAATGAGCAGTTCTTC

J gene: TRBJ2-7
clone size: many
V gene: TRBV6-2/TRBV6-3
D gene: NA
CDR3 protein: CASSYSGAAVYEQYF
CDR3 DNA: TGTGCCAGCAGTTACTCCGGAGCGGCTGTCTACGAGCAGTACTTC

J gene: TRBJ1-2
clone size: many
V gene: TRBV4-2
D gene: NA
CDR3 protein: CASSPQRGSGMGYTF
CDR3 DNA: TGTGCCAGCAGCCCTCAGAGGGGTAGTGGTATGGGCTACACCTTC

J gene: TRBJ2-1
clone size: many
V gene: TRBV6-2/TRBV6-3
D gene: NA
CDR3 protein: CASTLGLAYDEQFF
CDR3 DNA: TGTGCCAGCACCCTAGGGCTAGCGTACGATGAGCAGTTCTTC

J gene: TRBJ2-3
clone size: many
V gene: TRBV6-2/TRBV6-3
D gene: TRBD2
CDR3 protein: CASSYGTSGGTQYF
CDR3 DNA: TGTGCCAGCAGTTACGGGACTAGCGGTGGTACGCAGTATTTT

J gene: TRBJ2-3
clone size: few
V gene: TRBV2
D gene: NA
CDR3 protein: CASRAGHPQYF
CDR3 DNA: TGTGCCAGCAGGGCAGGACATCCGCAGTATTTT

J gene: TRBJ1-5
clone size: few
V gene: TRBV3-1
D gene: NA
CDR3 protein: CASSQGLGQPQHF
CDR3 DNA: TGTGCCAGCAGCCAAGGCCTGGGTCAGCCCCAGCATTTT

J gene: TRBJ2-3
clone size: NA
V gene: TRBV4-3
D gene: NA
CDR3 protein: CASSQEASATQYF
CDR3 DNA: TGCGCCAGCAGCCAAGAAGCTTCGGCCACGCAGTATTTT

J gene: TRBJ2-7
clone size: NA
V gene: TRBV5-5
D gene: NA
CDR3 protein: CASSLDIGRPGSYEQYF
CDR3 DNA: TGTGCCAGCAGCTTGGATATCGGGCGTCCGGGGTCCTACGAGCAGTACTTC

J gene: TRBJ1-4
clone size: many
V gene: TRBV24-1
D gene: TRBD1
CDR3 protein: CATSDGGTGREKLFF
CDR3 DNA: TGTGCCACCAGTGATGGTGGGACAGGGCGCGAAAAACTGTTTTTT

J gene: TRBJ2-6
clone size: many
V gene: TRBV11-2
D gene: NA
CDR3 protein: CASSRPGANVLTF
CDR3 DNA: TGTGCCAGCAGCCGTCCTGGGGCCAACGTCCTGACTTTC

J gene: TRBJ1-1
clone size: many
V gene: TRBV6-6
D gene: NA
CDR3 protein: CASKTEVGGMGTEAFF
CDR3 DNA: TGTGCCAGCAAGACCGAGGTTGGGGGGATGGGAACTGAAGCTTTCTTT

J gene: TRBJ2-7
clone size: NA
V gene: TRBV4-1
D gene: TRBD1
CDR3 protein: CASSLDRGSGSYEQYF
CDR3 DNA: TGCGCCAGCAGCTTGGACAGGGGTAGCGGCTCCTACGAGCAGTACTTC

J gene: TRBJ2-2
clone size: many
V gene: TRBV3-1
D gene: NA
CDR3 protein: CASSQGTTPAAGELFF
CDR3 DNA: TGTGCCAGCAGCCAAGGGACTACCCCAGCGGCCGGGGAGCTGTTTTTT

J gene: TRBJ1-1
clone size: many
V gene: TRBV20-1
D gene: TRBD1
CDR3 protein: CSATKDRVGEAFF
CDR3 DNA: TGCAGTGCTACAAAAGACAGGGTTGGTGAAGCTTTCTTT

J gene: TRBJ2-4
clone size: many
V gene: TRBV18
D gene: NA
CDR3 protein: CASSEGFAKNIQYF
CDR3 DNA: TGTGCCAGCTCCGAAGGTTTTGCCAAAAACATTCAGTACTTC

J gene: TRBJ2-7
clone size: many
V gene: TRBV14
D gene: TRBD1
CDR3 protein: CASSQETPYWTGGSSYEQYF
CDR3 DNA: TGTGCCAGCAGCCAAGAGACCCCCTACTGGACAGGGGGCTCTTCCTACGAGCAGTACTTC

J gene: TRBJ2-2
clone size: NA
V gene: TRBV5-1
D gene: NA
CDR3 protein: CASSPFSGLDTGELFF
CDR3 DNA: TGCGCCAGCAGCCCTTTTTCGGGCCTAGACACCGGGGAGCTGTTTTTT

J gene: TRBJ1-1
clone size: many
V gene: TRBV28
D gene: TRBD1
CDR3 protein: CASSLGTENTEAFF
CDR3 DNA: TGTGCCAGCAGTTTAGGGACAGAGAACACTGAAGCTTTCTTT

J gene: TRBJ1-2
clone size: many
V gene: TRBV20-1
D gene: NA
CDR3 protein: CSAYHNNYGYTF
CDR3 DNA: TGCAGTGCTTATCACAACAACTATGGCTACACCTTC

J gene: TRBJ1-5
clone size: many
V gene: TRBV6-1
D gene: NA
CDR3 protein: CASSEVSVYQPQHF
CDR3 DNA: TGTGCCAGCAGTGAAGTTTCTGTTTATCAGCCCCAGCATTTT

J gene: TRBJ1-6
clone size: many
V gene: TRBV5-1
D gene: NA
CDR3 protein: CASSLTDHGDSPLHF
CDR3 DNA: TGCGCCAGCAGCCTGACGGACCATGGGGATTCACCCCTCCACTTT

J gene: TRBJ2-1
clone size: NA
V gene: TRBV19
D gene: NA
CDR3 protein: CASSTGRHGEQFF
CDR3 DNA: TGTGCCAGTAGTACGGGGAGGCACGGTGAGCAGTTCTTC

J gene: TRBJ2-5
clone size: medium-sized
V gene: TRBV3-1
D gene: NA
CDR3 protein: CASSQSTGKETQYF
CDR3 DNA: TGTGCCAGCAGCCAATCGACGGGAAAAGAGACCCAGTACTTC

J gene: TRBJ2-7
clone size: NA
V gene: TRBV19
D gene: TRBD1
CDR3 protein: CASAMGTGSYEQYF
CDR3 DNA: TGTGCCAGCGCAATGGGGACAGGGTCCTACGAGCAGTACTTC

J gene: TRBJ2-5
clone size: many
V gene: TRBV5-5
D gene: NA
CDR3 protein: CASSFTQAQETQYF
CDR3 DNA: TGTGCCAGCAGCTTCACCCAGGCCCAAGAGACCCAGTACTTC

J gene: TRBJ1-1
clone size: many
V gene: TRBV5-1
D gene: TRBD1
CDR3 protein: CASSGDRGTRITEAFF
CDR3 DNA: TGCGCCAGCAGTGGGGACAGGGGGACCCGGATCACTGAAGCTTTCTTT

J gene: TRBJ2-1
clone size: many
V gene: TRBV20-1
D gene: NA
CDR3 protein: CSAHWGNHEQFF
CDR3 DNA: TGCAGTGCCCACTGGGGTAACCATGAGCAGTTCTTC

J gene: TRBJ1-1
clone size: NA
V gene: TRBV6-2/TRBV6-3
D gene: NA
CDR3 protein: CASSYLDRVRTEAFF
CDR3 DNA: TGTGCCAGCAGTTACCTGGATAGGGTCCGAACTGAAGCTTTCTTT

J gene: TRBJ1-2
clone size: many
V gene: TRBV6-6
D gene: NA
CDR3 protein: CASSDYGYTF
CDR3 DNA: TGTGCCAGCAGCGACTATGGCTACACCTTC

J gene: TRBJ1-5
clone size: many
V gene: TRBV28
D gene: NA
CDR3 protein: CASTQGRFQPQHF
CDR3 DNA: TGTGCCAGCACACAGGGCCGATTTCAGCCCCAGCATTTT

J gene: TRBJ2-7
clone size: NA
V gene: TRBV6-5
D gene: NA
CDR3 protein: CASSYWSGGGEQYF
CDR3 DNA: TGTGCCAGCAGTTACTGGAGCGGTGGGGGCGAGCAGTACTTC

J gene: TRBJ2-1
clone size: many
V gene: TRBV7-3
D gene: TRBD2
CDR3 protein: CASSTGTSDEQFF
CDR3 DNA: TGTGCCAGCAGCACCGGGACTAGCGATGAGCAGTTCTTC

J gene: TRBJ2-5
clone size: many
V gene: TRBV6-2/TRBV6-3
D gene: NA
CDR3 protein: CASSQSEETQYF
CDR3 DNA: TGTGCCAGCAGTCAATCAGAAGAGACCCAGTACTTC

J gene: TRBJ1-1
clone size: many
V gene: TRBV9
D gene: TRBD1
CDR3 protein: CASNTGAQTEAFF
CDR3 DNA: TGTGCCAGCAACACAGGGGCGCAGACTGAAGCTTTCTTT

J gene: TRBJ1-1
clone size: many
V gene: TRBV6-2/TRBV6-3
D gene: NA
CDR3 protein: CASRRNGENTEAFF
CDR3 DNA: TGTGCCAGCAGGCGAAATGGGGAGAACACTGAAGCTTTCTTT

J gene: TRBJ2-1
clone size: many
V gene: TRBV10-3
D gene: NA
CDR3 protein: CAISEGNEQFF
CDR3 DNA: TGTGCCATCAGTGAGGGAAATGAGCAGTTCTTC

J gene: TRBJ2-7
clone size: NA
V gene: TRBV28
D gene: TRBD2
CDR3 protein: CASSPGTNSYEQYF
CDR3 DNA: TGTGCCAGCAGTCCGGGGACTAACTCCTACGAGCAGTACTTC

J gene: TRBJ2-5
clone size: medium-sized
V gene: TRBV12-3/TRBV12-4
D gene: TRBD1
CDR3 protein: CASSAGTGGAGETQYF
CDR3 DNA: TGTGCCAGCAGTGCCGGGACAGGGGGCGCCGGAGAGACCCAGTACTTC

J gene: TRBJ2-1
clone size: many
V gene: TRBV6-2/TRBV6-3
D gene: NA
CDR3 protein: CASSYEQHNEQFF
CDR3 DNA: TGTGCCAGCAGTTATGAGCAGCACAATGAGCAGTTCTTC

J gene: TRBJ1-2
clone size: NA
V gene: TRBV28
D gene: NA
CDR3 protein: CASSPGRDNYGYTF
CDR3 DNA: TGTGCCAGCAGCCCCGGCAGGGACAACTATGGCTACACCTTC

J gene: TRBJ1-4
clone size: many
V gene: TRBV7-9
D gene: NA
CDR3 protein: CASSPPGDEKLFF
CDR3 DNA: TGTGCCAGCAGCCCACCGGGAGACGAAAAACTGTTTTTT

J gene: TRBJ2-1
clone size: many
V gene: TRBV3-1
D gene: TRBD2
CDR3 protein: CASSLLAGGPTFF
CDR3 DNA: TGTGCCAGCAGCCTACTAGCGGGGGGGCCTACTTTCTTC

J gene: TRBJ1-5
clone size: few
V gene: TRBV4-3
D gene: NA
CDR3 protein: CASSQDLGQPQHF
CDR3 DNA: TGCGCCAGCAGCCAAGATCTGGGGCAGCCCCAGCATTTT

J gene: TRBJ2-3
clone size: many
V gene: TRBV2
D gene: TRBD1
CDR3 protein: CATPSRQGAPTTAGGTQYF
CDR3 DNA: TGTGCCACTCCCTCCCGACAGGGGGCCCCTACTACGGCCGGAGGTACGCAGTATTTT

J gene: TRBJ1-1
clone size: few
V gene: TRBV28
D gene: TRBD1
CDR3 protein: CASSFPQGAMNTEAFF
CDR3 DNA: TGTGCCAGCAGTTTTCCACAGGGGGCTATGAACACTGAAGCTTTCTTT

J gene: TRBJ2-1
clone size: medium-sized
V gene: TRBV6-2/TRBV6-3
D gene: TRBD2
CDR3 protein: CASSYSGRGGGGEQFF
CDR3 DNA: TGTGCCAGCAGTTACTCGGGTCGGGGGGGCGGCGGTGAGCAGTTCTTC

J gene: TRBJ1-6
clone size: medium-sized
V gene: TRBV20-1
D gene: NA
CDR3 protein: CSARVVRGDYNSPLHF
CDR3 DNA: TGCAGTGCTAGAGTTGTTCGGGGCGACTATAATTCACCCCTCCACTTT

J gene: TRBJ1-3
clone size: many
V gene: TRBV6-5
D gene: NA
CDR3 protein: CASRVAGEQNTIYF
CDR3 DNA: TGTGCCAGCAGAGTAGCGGGGGAGCAAAACACCATATATTTT